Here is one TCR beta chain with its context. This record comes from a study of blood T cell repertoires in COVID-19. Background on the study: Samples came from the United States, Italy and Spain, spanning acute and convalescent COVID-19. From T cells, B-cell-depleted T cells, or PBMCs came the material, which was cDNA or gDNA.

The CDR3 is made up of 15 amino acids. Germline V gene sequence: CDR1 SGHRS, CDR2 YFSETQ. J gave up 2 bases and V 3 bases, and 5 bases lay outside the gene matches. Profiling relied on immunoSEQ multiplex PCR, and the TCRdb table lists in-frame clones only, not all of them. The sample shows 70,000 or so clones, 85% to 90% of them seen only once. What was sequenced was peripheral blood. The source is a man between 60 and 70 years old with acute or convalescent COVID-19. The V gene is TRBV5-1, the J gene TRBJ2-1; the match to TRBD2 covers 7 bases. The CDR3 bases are TGCGCCAGCAGCTACGCCGGGACTACCTACAATGAGCAGTTCTTC. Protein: CASSYAGTTYNEQFF.